The 26 T cell receptor beta chains below were found in one sample sequenced in a study of T cells in Graves' hyperthyroidism and ophthalmopathy. Researchers amplified the TCR beta CDR3 regions from RNA transcripts. HTBI primers were the set used in a first-round RT-PCR of the TCR CDR3. TCRdb itself ran the multiplex PCR reads through MiXCR, one entry per CDR3 protein. The data show 660,000 or so distinct CDR3 sequences, with less than 25% seen just once and 30% to 40% held by the top ten. The sample taken for sequencing was blood. These receptors originate from a man aged 30 to 39 with Graves' ophthalmopathy.

This clonotype was counted a few times. The CDR3 loop is CASSEGQGALYGYTF. CDR3 DNA: TGTGCCAGCAGTGAGGGACAGGGGGCATTGTATGGCTACACCTTC. V usage is TRBV6-1 and J usage is TRBJ1-2; 12 bases fit TRBD1. CDR1 is MNHNS and CDR2 is SASEGT in the germline V gene. The trim removed 3 bases at V and 5 bases at J, leaving 4 bases unmatched. CDR3 size: 15 residues.

This clonotype is a singleton in its sample. The chain recombines TRBV7-8 with TRBJ1-3; D unclear. This CDR3 region has 12 residues. With 8 bases removed from V and 2 bases from J, the gap between germline ends came to 7 bases. The germline V gene has CDR1 SGHVS and CDR2 FQNEAQ. Here the CDR3 reads CASAGTGNTIYF. CDR3 sequence (DNA): TGTGCCAGCGCCGGAACTGGAAACACCATATATTTT.

This clonotype has only a few counts. This chain uses TRBV19 with TRBJ2-2; 8 bases map to TRBD2. Trimming took 7 bases from V and 2 from J; bases not matched to a gene: 12. The CDR3 length is 17 residues. From germline, CDR1 is LNHDA and CDR2 SQIVND (reference sequence). The CDR3 is CASTRAGGAVNTGELFF. The CDR3 DNA reads as TGTGCCAGTACCCGGGCGGGGGGCGCCGTCAACACCGGGGAGCTGTTTTTT.

V is TRBV9 and J is TRBJ1-2; no clear D gene. Looked up from germline, CDR1 is SGDLS and CDR2 is YYNGEE. Trimming shortened V by 3 bases and J by 2 bases, and 8 bases separated the two germline ends. This CDR3 spans 13 amino acids. This CDR3 reads CASSEPGNYGYTF. DNA of the CDR3: TGTGCCAGCAGCGAGCCGGGGAACTATGGCTACACCTTC. Combining the CDR3 with reference TRBV9 and TRBJ1-2 gives the whole variable domain DSGVTQTPKHLITATGQRVTLRCSPRSGDLSVYWYQQSLDQGLQFLIQYYNGEERAKGNILERFSAQQFPDLHSELNLSSLELGDSALYFCASSEPGNYGYTFGSGTRLTVV.

With respect to this clonotype: A much more abundant neighbour one base away suggests this may be a read error. The chain uses TRBV27 and TRBJ2-1, with TRBD1 matching over 8 bases. The CDR3 length is 15 residues. Germline CDR1 reads MNHEY; CDR2 reads SMNVEV (reference sequence). V lost 5 bases and J lost 7; bases outside the gene matches: 10. The CDR3 DNA follows: TGTGCCAGCAGTCGACAGGGGAAACAACAAAATGAGCAGTTCTTC. This sequence encodes CASSRQGKQQNEQFF.

Notes on this clonotype: With a much larger clone just one base away, this may be a read error. The chain couples TRBV3-1 to TRBJ2-7, with TRBD1 matching over 8 bases. The CDR3 length is 15 residues. J gave up 6 bases and V 1 base, and 8 bases lay outside the gene matches. Germline assignment: CDR1 LGHDT and CDR2 YNNKEL (reference sequence). The CDR3 DNA follows: TGTGCCAGCAGCCAAGGCTGGGACAGGATCTGCGAGCAGTACTTC. This translates into CASSQGWDRICEQYF.

The chain links TRBV29-1 to TRBJ2-7; D perhaps matches TRBD2 (7 bases). Per germline, CDR1 SQVTM and CDR2 ANQGSEA. Between the trimmed V and J ends, which lost 4 bases and 3 bases, there was a span of 13 bases. The CDR3 has 13 amino acids. CDR3: CSVGGGVGYEQYF. CDR3 DNA: TGCAGCGTTGGGGGGGGCGTGGGCTACGAGCAGTACTTC.

This clonotype was seen a handful of times. The rearrangement uses TRBV20-1 and TRBJ2-7, with D perhaps matching TRBD1 or TRBD2 (8 bases each). This CDR3 has 16 residues. Germline V gene sequence: CDR1 DFQATT, CDR2 SNEGSKA (reference sequence). The V gene lost 6 bases and the J gene lost 3 bases, with 24 bases spanning the gap. CDR3 amino acids: CSATPQLAGTGYEQYF. CDR3 in DNA: TGCAGTGCAACACCTCAATTAGCGGGGACAGGCTACGAGCAGTACTTC.

The sample holds many counts of this clonotype. The genes are TRBV7-6 and TRBJ2-7, with TRBD1 as a possible D gene (7 bases). With 1 base removed from V and 4 bases from J, the gap between germline ends came to 14 bases. This CDR3 is built from 15 residues. CDR1 and CDR2 from the germline V gene are SGHVS and FNYEAQ. The CDR3 reads CASSLEVTGTYEQYF. CDR3 coding DNA: TGTGCCAGCAGCTTAGAAGTGACAGGGACTTACGAGCAGTACTTC.

In this sample, this clonotype turned up many times. The rearrangement links TRBV3-1 to TRBJ2-7; tentatively, D is TRBD2 (5 bases). The CDR3 runs to 14 residues. V lost 1 base, J lost 3 bases, and 10 bases lay in between. CDR1 is LGHDT, CDR2 YNNKEL, per germline (reference sequence). The CDR3 spells CASSQVSGDYEQYF. Here the CDR3 DNA reads TGTGCCAGCAGCCAAGTGAGCGGAGACTACGAGCAGTACTTC.

This clonotype was counted ten times or more. The rearrangement links TRBV7-2 to TRBJ2-3, with 9 bases fitting TRBD2. The CDR3 has 15 residues. CDR1 is SGHTA and CDR2 is FQGNSA in the germline V gene. J gave up 2 bases and V 5 bases, and 5 bases lay outside the gene matches. The CDR3 region is CASSPGLAHTDTQYF. The CDR3 DNA reads TGTGCCAGCAGCCCAGGACTAGCGCACACAGATACGCAGTATTTT.

This clonotype was seen many times. J is TRBJ2-3 and V is TRBV13, with TRBD2 matching over 8 bases. CDR1 and CDR2 (germline): PRHDT, FYEKMQ (reference sequence). CDR3 length equals 15 residues. V shed 3 bases, J shed 1 base, and the junction held 3 bases outside the gene matches. The CDR3 reads CASSLRREGTDTQYF. The CDR3 DNA reads as TGTGCCAGCAGCTTGAGGCGGGAGGGCACAGATACGCAGTATTTT.

This clonotype was seen at least ten times. The chain uses TRBV6-5 and TRBJ1-2; TRBD1 might be the D (5 bases). V was pared by 0 bases and J by 2 bases, with 7 bases between. Germline V lookup: CDR1 MNHEY, CDR2 SVGAGI. This CDR3 spans 14 amino acids. CDR3 coding DNA: TGTGCCAGCAGTTACTCCGCAGGGAACTATGGCTACACCTTC. Translation: CASSYSAGNYGYTF.

This clonotype occurred many times. The chain links TRBV28 to TRBJ2-7, with D perhaps being TRBD1 or TRBD2 (5 bases each). Germline V CDR1 and CDR2: MDHEN, SYDVKM. V was trimmed by 4 bases and J by 5 bases, leaving 12 bases between them. The CDR3 spans 13 residues. CDR3 residues: CASSWAGTNEQYF. CDR3 nucleotide sequence: TGTGCCAGCAGTTGGGCAGGGACCAACGAGCAGTACTTC. Drawing the rest from reference TRBV28 and TRBJ2-7, the complete variable domain is DVKVTQSSRYLVKRTGEKVFLECVQDMDHENMFWYRQDPGLGLRLIYFSYDVKMKEKGDIPEGYSVSREKKERFSLILESASTNQTSMYLCASSWAGTNEQYFGPGTRLTVT.

The sample holds many counts of this clonotype. The genes are TRBV6-1 and TRBJ2-3; TRBD2 is a possible D gene (5 bases). The germline CDR1 and CDR2 sequences are MNHNS and SASEGT. This CDR3 is built from 14 residues. V shed 8 bases and J shed 0 bases, with 12 bases lying between them. The chain's CDR3 is CASRWETSTDTQYF. The CDR3 nucleotides read TGTGCCAGCCGGTGGGAGACTAGCACAGATACGCAGTATTTT.

This clonotype has at least ten counts. The chain couples TRBV6-5 to TRBJ2-3, with 7 bases fitting TRBD2. The length of the CDR3 is 15 residues. V was pared by 2 bases and J by 1 base, with 3 bases of the junction left unmatched. Germline CDR1 reads MNHEY; CDR2 reads SVGAGI. CDR3 DNA sequence: TGTGCCAGCAGTTACGGCGGGAGAGGCACAGATACGCAGTATTTT. This codes for CASSYGGRGTDTQYF.

CDR3: CASSARGDSPLHF. CDR3 nucleotide sequence: TGTGCCAGCAGCGCAAGGGGGGATTCACCCCTCCACTTT. The chain combines TRBV9 with TRBJ1-6; D perhaps matches TRBD1 (6 bases). Trimming left V 3 bases short and J 8 bases short, with 9 bases between. The CDR3 has 13 amino acids. In germline, CDR1 is SGDLS, CDR2 YYNGEE.

The chain uses TRBV12-3 or TRBV12-4 and TRBJ2-7, with D perhaps TRBD2 (6 bases). CDR3 length: 14 amino acids. The V end was cut by 7 bases, the J end by 6 bases, with 19 bases between. CDR3 loop: CASTGANGAREQYF. Here the CDR3 DNA reads TGTGCCAGCACGGGAGCAAACGGGGCCCGCGAGCAGTACTTC.

In its sample, this clonotype was seen many times. The chain combines TRBV11-2 with TRBJ2-5; 14 nucleotides match TRBD2. Germline V gives CDR1 SGHAT, CDR2 FQNNGV. CDR3 length: 16 amino acids. V dropped 5 bases and J dropped 5; count of bases not matched to a gene: 7. The CDR3 nucleotides are TGTGCCAGCAGCCCGGGGACTAGCGGGAGTCTTGAGACCCAGTACTTC. Protein product: CASSPGTSGSLETQYF.

This clonotype showed up many times. The chain couples TRBV29-1 to TRBJ2-3; the D gene is possibly TRBD1 (6 bases). With 4 bases removed from V and 2 bases from J, the gap between germline ends came to 16 bases. This CDR3 comprises 15 residues. Germline lookup yields CDR1 SQVTM and CDR2 ANQGSEA. In DNA, the CDR3 is TGCAGCGTTGGCCTCTCGGGACACTTCACAGATACGCAGTATTTT. Translation gives CSVGLSGHFTDTQYF.

At least ten counts were recorded for this clonotype. The genes are TRBV28 and TRBJ2-4; tentatively, D is TRBD1 (6 bases). V lost 5 bases to trimming and J lost 0 bases, with 11 bases between them. Germline V gene sequence: CDR1 MDHEN, CDR2 SYDVKM. The CDR3 sequence is 15 residues long. CDR3 in amino acids: CASSLGQLAKNIQYF. In DNA, the CDR3 is TGTGCCAGCAGTCTCGGACAGCTAGCCAAAAACATTCAGTACTTC.

This clonotype was recorded many times. The chain links TRBV28 to TRBJ1-1, with D perhaps matching TRBD1 (5 bases). Per the germline V gene, CDR1 is MDHEN and CDR2 is SYDVKM. This CDR3 is 14 amino acids long. V was clipped by 4 bases and J by 2 bases, with 11 bases between them. The CDR3 DNA reads as TGTGCCAGCAGTTATGGGGGGTCTAACACTGAAGCTTTCTTT. Its protein product is CASSYGGSNTEAFF. Variable domain in full (rest from reference TRBV28 and TRBJ1-1): DVKVTQSSRYLVKRTGEKVFLECVQDMDHENMFWYRQDPGLGLRLIYFSYDVKMKEKGDIPEGYSVSREKKERFSLILESASTNQTSMYLCASSYGGSNTEAFFGQGTRLTVV.

The J gene is TRBJ1-6, the V gene TRBV12-3 or TRBV12-4; D not certain. Trimming left V 11 bases short and J 9 bases short, with 17 bases between. The CDR3 length is 13 residues. The CDR3 sequence: CACGKHPPSPLHF. CDR3 nucleotide sequence: TGTGCCTGCGGGAAGCACCCCCCTTCACCCCTCCACTTT.

The J gene is TRBJ1-6, the V gene TRBV30, with a weak D call TRBD1 (5 bases). Trimming pared 1 base from V and 8 bases from J, leaving 18 bases between. CDR3 size: 16 residues. The germline V gene encodes CDR1 GTSNPN and CDR2 SVGIG (reference sequence). Written as DNA, the CDR3 is TGTGCCTGGAGTGATGCGTTGGGACCGGAGTATTCACCCCTCCACTTT. This sequence encodes CAWSDALGPEYSPLHF.

The CDR3 DNA reads TGTGCCAGCAGCAAAACAGGGGATCCCACTGAAGCTTTCTTT. As protein: CASSKTGDPTEAFF. The chain has TRBV7-2 and TRBJ1-1; 7 positions agree with TRBD1. The CDR3 runs to 14 residues. With V trimmed by 5 bases and J by 4 bases, 7 bases remained unmatched. Germline CDR1 reads SGHTA; CDR2 reads FQGNSA.

In this sample, this clonotype turned up a few times. The chain uses TRBV7-9 and TRBJ2-1; 7 bases line up with TRBD2. This CDR3 is 15 amino acids long. V lost 4 bases to trimming and J lost 2 bases; unmatched junction nucleotides: 5. Germline V gene sequence: CDR1 SEHNR, CDR2 FQNEAQ (reference sequence). The CDR3 DNA sequence: TGTGCCAGCAGCTCCGGGGGGAGGGCCTACAATGAGCAGTTCTTC. It yields the protein CASSSGGRAYNEQFF.